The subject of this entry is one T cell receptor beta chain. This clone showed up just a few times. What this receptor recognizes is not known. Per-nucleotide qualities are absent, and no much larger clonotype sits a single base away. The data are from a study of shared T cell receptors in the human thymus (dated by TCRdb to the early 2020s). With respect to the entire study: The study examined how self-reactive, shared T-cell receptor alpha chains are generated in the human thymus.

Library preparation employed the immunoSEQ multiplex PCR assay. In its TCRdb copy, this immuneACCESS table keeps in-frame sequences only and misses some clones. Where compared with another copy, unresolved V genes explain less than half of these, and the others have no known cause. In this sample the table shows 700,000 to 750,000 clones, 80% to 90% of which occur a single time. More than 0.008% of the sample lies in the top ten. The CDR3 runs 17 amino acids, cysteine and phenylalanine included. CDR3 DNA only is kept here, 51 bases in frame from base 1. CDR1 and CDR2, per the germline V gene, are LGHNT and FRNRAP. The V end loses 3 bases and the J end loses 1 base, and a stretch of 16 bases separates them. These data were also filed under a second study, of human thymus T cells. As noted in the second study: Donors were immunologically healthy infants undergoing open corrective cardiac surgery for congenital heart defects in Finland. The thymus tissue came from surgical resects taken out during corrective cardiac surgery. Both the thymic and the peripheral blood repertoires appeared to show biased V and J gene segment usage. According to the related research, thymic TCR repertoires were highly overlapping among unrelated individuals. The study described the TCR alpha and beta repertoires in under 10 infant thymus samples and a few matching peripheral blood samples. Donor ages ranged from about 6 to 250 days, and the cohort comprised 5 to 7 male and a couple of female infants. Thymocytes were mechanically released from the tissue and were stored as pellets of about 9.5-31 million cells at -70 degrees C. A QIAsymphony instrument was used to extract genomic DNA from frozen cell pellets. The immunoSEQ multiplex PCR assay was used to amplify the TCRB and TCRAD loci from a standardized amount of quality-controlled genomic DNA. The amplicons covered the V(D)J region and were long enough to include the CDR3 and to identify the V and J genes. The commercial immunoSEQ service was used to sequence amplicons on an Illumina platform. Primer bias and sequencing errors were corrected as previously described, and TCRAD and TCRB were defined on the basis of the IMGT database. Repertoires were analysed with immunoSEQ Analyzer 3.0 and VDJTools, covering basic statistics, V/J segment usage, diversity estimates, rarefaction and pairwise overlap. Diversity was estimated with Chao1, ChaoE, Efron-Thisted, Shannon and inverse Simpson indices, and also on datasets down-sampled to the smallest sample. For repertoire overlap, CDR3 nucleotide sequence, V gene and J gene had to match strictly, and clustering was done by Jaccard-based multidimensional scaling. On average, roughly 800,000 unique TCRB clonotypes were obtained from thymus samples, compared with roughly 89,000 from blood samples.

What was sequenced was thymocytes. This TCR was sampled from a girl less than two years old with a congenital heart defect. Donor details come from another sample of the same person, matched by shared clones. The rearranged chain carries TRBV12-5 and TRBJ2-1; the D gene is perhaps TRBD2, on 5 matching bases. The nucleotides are TGTGCTAGTGGTTTTACCGCGGAGGAAGGGTCCTACAATGAGCAGTTCTTC. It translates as CASGFTAEEGSYNEQFF.